This T cell receptor beta chain was captured by sequencing in a study of cytomegalovirus exposure and HLA in healthy donors. Study-wide results and limits: Per a prior analysis, the majority of TCR beta V segments were productive roughly 90% or roughly 30% of the time. Overall, around 160 TCR beta chains were annotated as cytomegalovirus-associated. A few chains tied to CMV proved CMV antigen-specific in vitro. Per published accounts, TCR beta sequences correctly predicted the HLA-A and HLA-B alleles of most subjects.

This CDR3 comprises 14 residues. Germline V gene lookup returns CDR1 SGHRS and CDR2 YFSETQ. V was cut by 0 bases and J by 6 bases, with 12 bases left in between. Points on this clone: Its specificity is unknown.

PCR used 60 Vbeta primers and 13 Jbeta primers. The protocol was immunoSEQ multiplex PCR, while the TCRdb copy is restricted to in-frame clones and leaves out a portion. This table holds some 170,000 clones, 65% to 85% found once. Specimen: PBMCs. This chain links TRBV5-1 with TRBJ1-2; D ambiguous. The source is a woman aged 45-60 years in good health and CMV-seropositive. In DNA, the CDR3 is TGCGCCAGCAGCTTGGTGTCGAACGCTAATGGCTACACCTTC. Protein sequence: CASSLVSNANGYTF.